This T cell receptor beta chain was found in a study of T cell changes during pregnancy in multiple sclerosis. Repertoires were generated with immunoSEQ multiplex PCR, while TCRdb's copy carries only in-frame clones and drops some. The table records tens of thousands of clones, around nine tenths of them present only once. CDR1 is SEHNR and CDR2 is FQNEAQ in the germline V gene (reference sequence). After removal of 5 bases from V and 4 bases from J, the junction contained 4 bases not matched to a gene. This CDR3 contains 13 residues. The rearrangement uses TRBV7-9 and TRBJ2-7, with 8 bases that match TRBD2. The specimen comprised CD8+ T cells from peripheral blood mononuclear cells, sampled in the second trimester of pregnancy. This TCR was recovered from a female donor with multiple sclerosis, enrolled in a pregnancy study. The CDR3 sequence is CASSPTSAYEQYF. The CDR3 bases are TGTGCCAGCAGCCCGACTAGCGCATACGAGCAGTACTTC.